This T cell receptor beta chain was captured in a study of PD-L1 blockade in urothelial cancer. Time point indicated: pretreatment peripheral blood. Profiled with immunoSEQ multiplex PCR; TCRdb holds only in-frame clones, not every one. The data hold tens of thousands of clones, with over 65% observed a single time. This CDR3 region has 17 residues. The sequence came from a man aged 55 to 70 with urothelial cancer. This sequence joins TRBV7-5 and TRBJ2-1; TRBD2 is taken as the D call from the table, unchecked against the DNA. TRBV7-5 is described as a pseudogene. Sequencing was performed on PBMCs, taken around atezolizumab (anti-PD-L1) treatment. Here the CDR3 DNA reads TGTGCCAGAAGCTGGCGGGGGGCTTACACCCACCCCAATGAGCAGTTCTTC. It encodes CARSWRGAYTHPNEQFF.